Listed here are 15 T cell receptor beta chains from one sample, sequenced in a study of blood T cell repertoires in COVID-19. Measured with immunoSEQ multiplex PCR; TCRdb has only the in-frame clones, and not every one. The data show 40,000 or so clones, roughly 84% seen once. Material: peripheral blood. The receptor set was obtained from a woman between 65 and 79 years old in a cohort sampled during active COVID-19.

The V gene is TRBV3-1 (or the pseudogene TRBV3-2), the J gene TRBJ2-3; 11 nucleotides line up with TRBD2. Per the germline V gene, CDR1 is LGHDT and CDR2 is YNNKEL (reference sequence). With V trimmed by 6 bases and J by 6 bases, 8 bases remained unmatched. The CDR3 runs to 15 residues. DNA for the CDR3: TGTGCCAGCAGTCGACTAGCGGGATTGGCGGATACGCAGTATTTT. Its protein product is CASSRLAGLADTQYF.

J is TRBJ2-1 and V is TRBV11-2, with TRBD2 matching 14 bases. The CDR3 consists of 17 residues. Germline V gives CDR1 SGHAT, CDR2 FQNNGV. Losses at the gene ends were 0 bases for V and 8 bases for J; bases not matched to a gene: 6. In DNA form, the CDR3 reads TGTGCCAGCAGCTTAGAGTACGGGACTAGCGGGAGTTATGAGCAGTTCTTC. Amino acid sequence: CASSLEYGTSGSYEQFF.

This chain joins TRBV28 and TRBJ1-2, with D possibly being TRBD1 (6 bases). This CDR3 has 13 residues. The germline V gene encodes CDR1 MDHEN and CDR2 SYDVKM. V was pared by 1 base and J by 7 bases, with 10 bases between. The CDR3 DNA follows: TGTGCCAGCAGTTTATCAGGGGCCGGTGGCTACACCTTC. This sequence encodes CASSLSGAGGYTF.

This chain connects TRBV18 to TRBJ2-5, with D possibly TRBD1 on 5 matching bases. Germline values: CDR1 KGHSH, CDR2 LQKENI. There are 15 residues in the CDR3. Trimming stripped 5 bases from V and 6 bases from J, with 19 bases between. CDR3 coding DNA: TGTGCCAGCTCATCGGACACCCCCCGGCAACAGACCCAGTACTTC. The encoded protein is CASSSDTPRQQTQYF.

The sample holds one count of this clone. The gene calls are TRBV7-2 and TRBJ1-2; the match to TRBD1 covers 9 bases. CDR1 and CDR2 from the germline V gene are SGHTA and FQGNSA. This CDR3 is 14 amino acids long. The V gene end was trimmed by 7 bases and the J gene end by 2 bases; junction bases not matched to a gene: 5. CDR3 nucleotides: TGTGCCAGCAACCAACAGGGGGCAAACTATGGCTACACCTTC. Translating it yields CASNQQGANYGYTF. The variable domain in full, completed from reference TRBV7-2 and TRBJ1-2, reads GAGVSQSPSNKVTEKGKDVELRCDPISGHTALYWYRQSLGQGLEFLIYFQGNSAPDKSGLPSDRFSAERTGGSVSTLTIQRTQQEDSAVYLCASNQQGANYGYTFGSGTRLTVV.

V is TRBV28 and J is TRBJ1-2, with D perhaps matching TRBD1 (6 bases). This CDR3 contains 12 residues. V lost 6 bases and J 7 bases, leaving 12 bases between the germline ends. Germline CDR1 and CDR2: MDHEN and SYDVKM. Here the CDR3 reads CASSHREGGYTF. The CDR3 DNA sequence: TGTGCCAGCAGCCACAGGGAAGGTGGCTACACCTTC.

The count of this clone is one. The chain carries TRBV3-1 (or the pseudogene TRBV3-2) and TRBJ2-2, with TRBD2 matching 10 bases. Germline values: CDR1 LGHDT, CDR2 YNNKEL (reference sequence). After removal of 0 bases from V and 0 bases from J, the junction contained 7 bases not matched to a gene. The CDR3 length is 19 residues. The DNA of the CDR3 is TGTGCCAGCAGCCAAGAGGGACTAGCGCGCCCAGCGAACACCGGGGAGCTGTTTTTT. Protein sequence: CASSQEGLARPANTGELFF.

The V gene is TRBV27, the J gene TRBJ2-7; D might be TRBD1 (5 bases). V was cut by 2 bases and J by 3 bases, with 11 bases left in between. The CDR3 runs to 14 residues. Per germline, CDR1 MNHEY and CDR2 SMNVEV (reference sequence). CDR3 bases: TGTGCCAGCAGTTTAATGGGGCCGAACTACGAGCAGTACTTC. This encodes CASSLMGPNYEQYF.

The genes are TRBV28 and TRBJ1-6; 12 bases line up with TRBD1. Germline-derived CDR1 and CDR2 are MDHEN and SYDVKM. V shed 2 bases and J 0 bases; nucleotides not matched to a gene: 8. This CDR3 spans 20 amino acids. CDR3 DNA sequence: TGTGCCAGCAGTTTAGCCAGCGGGACAGGGGGCGCCTCCTATAATTCACCCCTCCACTTT. Its translation: CASSLASGTGGASYNSPLHF.

This clone was counted once. The V and J genes are TRBV9 and TRBJ1-6; D not resolved. Trimming took 4 bases from V and 7 from J, leaving 15 bases between them. Germline CDR1 is SGDLS and CDR2 is YYNGEE. CDR3 size: 15 residues. For the CDR3, the DNA is TGTGCCAGCAGCCCAACCGGGTCGGGGAATTCACCCCTCCACTTT. It codes for CASSPTGSGNSPLHF.

This rearrangement joins TRBV7-9 to TRBJ1-1, with D hard to call. V was pared by 2 bases and J by 0 bases, with 4 bases between. Germline values: CDR1 SEHNR, CDR2 FQNEAQ (reference sequence). The CDR3 covers 13 residues. The CDR3, as DNA: TGTGCCAGCAGCTTAACAGTGAACACTGAAGCTTTCTTT. As protein: CASSLTVNTEAFF.

This clone has a single count. The chain joins TRBV7-2 to TRBJ2-1, with 8 bases aligning to TRBD2. V dropped 0 bases and J dropped 2; count of bases not matched to a gene: 0. The CDR3 is 15 amino acids. CDR1 and CDR2 (germline): SGHTA, FQGNSA. The CDR3 nucleotides read TGTGCCAGCAGCTTAGCTAGCGGGACCTACAATGAGCAGTTCTTC. This translates into CASSLASGTYNEQFF.

This chain connects TRBV30 to TRBJ1-5; perhaps TRBD1 as D (6 bases). The germline CDR1 and CDR2 sequences are GTSNPN and SVGIG (reference sequence). CDR3 length: 12 residues. Trimming took 5 bases from V and 6 from J, leaving 11 bases between them. The CDR3 reads CAWGTHGQPQHF. The CDR3 nucleotides read TGTGCCTGGGGGACACACGGTCAGCCCCAGCATTTT.

This chain uses TRBV28 with TRBJ1-5; 10 nucleotides align to TRBD1. The CDR3 is 15 amino acids. The V gene end was trimmed by 5 bases and the J gene end by 1 base; junction bases not matched to a gene: 2. CDR1 and CDR2 (germline): MDHEN, SYDVKM. The CDR3 DNA sequence: TGTGCCAGCAGTCGGACAGGGGGAAGCAATCAGCCCCAGCATTTT. It is translated as CASSRTGGSNQPQHF.

The chain is built from TRBV27 and TRBJ2-7; weak D call: TRBD2 (5 bases). CDR1 and CDR2 (germline): MNHEY, SMNVEV (reference sequence). V dropped 2 bases and J dropped 0 bases, with 14 bases sitting between them. The CDR3 runs 16 residues. This CDR3 is CASSLGRGSASYEQYF. DNA for the CDR3: TGTGCCAGCAGTTTAGGTCGGGGTAGCGCCTCCTACGAGCAGTACTTC.